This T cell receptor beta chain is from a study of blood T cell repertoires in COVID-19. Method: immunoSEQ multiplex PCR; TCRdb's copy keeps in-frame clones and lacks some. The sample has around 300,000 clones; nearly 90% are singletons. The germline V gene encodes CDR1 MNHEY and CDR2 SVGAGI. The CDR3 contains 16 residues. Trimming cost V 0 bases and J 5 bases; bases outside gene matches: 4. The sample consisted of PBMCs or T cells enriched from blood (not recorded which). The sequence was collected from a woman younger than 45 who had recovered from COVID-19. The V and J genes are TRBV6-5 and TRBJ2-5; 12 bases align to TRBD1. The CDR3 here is CASSYSTGQGAETQYF. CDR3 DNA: TGTGCCAGCAGTTACTCGACGGGACAGGGGGCTGAGACCCAGTACTTC.